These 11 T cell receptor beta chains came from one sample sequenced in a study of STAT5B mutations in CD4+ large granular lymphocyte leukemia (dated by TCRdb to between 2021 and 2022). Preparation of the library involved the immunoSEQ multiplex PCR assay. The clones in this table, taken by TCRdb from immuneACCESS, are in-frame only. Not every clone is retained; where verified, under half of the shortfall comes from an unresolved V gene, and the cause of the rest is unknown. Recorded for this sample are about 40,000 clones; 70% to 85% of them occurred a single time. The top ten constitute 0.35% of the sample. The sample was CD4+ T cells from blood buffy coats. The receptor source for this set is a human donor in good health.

The CDR3 nucleotides are TGCGCCAGCAGCGAGGGACAGGGGCGCCTTCTAGCCAACGTCCTGACTTTC. Amino acids: CASSEGQGRLLANVLTF. The chain combines TRBV5-1 with TRBJ2-6, with 10 nucleotides matching TRBD1. This CDR3 is built from 17 residues. V lost 4 bases, J lost 7 bases, and 11 bases stayed unmatched. Germline CDR1 SGHRS, CDR2 YFSETQ.

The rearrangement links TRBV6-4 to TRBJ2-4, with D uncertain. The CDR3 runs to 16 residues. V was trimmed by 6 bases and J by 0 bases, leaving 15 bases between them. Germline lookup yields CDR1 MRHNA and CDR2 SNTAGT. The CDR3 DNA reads TGTGCCAGCAGCATATCCGGGCGGTTAGCCAAAAACATTCAGTACTTC. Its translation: CASSISGRLAKNIQYF.

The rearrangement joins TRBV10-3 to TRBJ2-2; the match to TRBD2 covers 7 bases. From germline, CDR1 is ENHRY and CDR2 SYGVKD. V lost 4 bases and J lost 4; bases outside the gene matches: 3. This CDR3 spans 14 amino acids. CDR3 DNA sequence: TGTGCCATCAGTGTTGAGCGGGGCACCGGGGAGCTGTTTTTT. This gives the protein CAISVERGTGELFF.

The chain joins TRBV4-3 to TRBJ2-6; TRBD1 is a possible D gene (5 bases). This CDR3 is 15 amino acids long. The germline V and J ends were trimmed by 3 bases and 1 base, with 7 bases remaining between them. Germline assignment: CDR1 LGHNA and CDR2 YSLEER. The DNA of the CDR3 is TGCGCCAGCAGCCAGGCAGGGTCTGGGGCCAACGTCCTGACTTTC. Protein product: CASSQAGSGANVLTF.

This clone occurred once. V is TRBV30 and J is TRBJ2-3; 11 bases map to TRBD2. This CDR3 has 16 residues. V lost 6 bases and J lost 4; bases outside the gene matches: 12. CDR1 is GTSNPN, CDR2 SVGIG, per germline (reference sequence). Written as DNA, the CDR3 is TGTGCCTGCCGTAGCCCCACTAGCGGGAGCCCAGATACGCAGTATTTT. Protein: CACRSPTSGSPDTQYF.

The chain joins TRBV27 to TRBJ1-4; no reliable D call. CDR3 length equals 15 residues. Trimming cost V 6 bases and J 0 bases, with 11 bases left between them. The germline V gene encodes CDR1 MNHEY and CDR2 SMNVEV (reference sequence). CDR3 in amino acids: CASRKIGATNEKLFF. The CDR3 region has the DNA TGTGCCAGCAGGAAGATTGGCGCAACTAATGAAAAACTGTTTTTT.

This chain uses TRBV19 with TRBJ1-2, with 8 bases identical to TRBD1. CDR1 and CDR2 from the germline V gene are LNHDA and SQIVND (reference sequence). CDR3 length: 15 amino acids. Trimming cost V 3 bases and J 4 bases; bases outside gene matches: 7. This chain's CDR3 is CASSIGQGGFYGYTF. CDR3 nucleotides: TGTGCCAGTAGTATCGGACAGGGTGGGTTCTATGGCTACACCTTC.

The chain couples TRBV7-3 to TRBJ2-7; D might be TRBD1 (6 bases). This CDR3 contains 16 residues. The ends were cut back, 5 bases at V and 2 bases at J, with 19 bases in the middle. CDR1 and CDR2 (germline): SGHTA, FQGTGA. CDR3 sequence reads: CASSINGQIPAYEQYF. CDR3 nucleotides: TGTGCCAGCAGCATCAACGGACAGATTCCTGCCTACGAGCAGTACTTC.

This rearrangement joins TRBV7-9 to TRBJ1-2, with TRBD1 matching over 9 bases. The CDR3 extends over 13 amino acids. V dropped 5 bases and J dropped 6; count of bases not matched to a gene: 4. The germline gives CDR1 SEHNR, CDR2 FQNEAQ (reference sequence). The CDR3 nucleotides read TGTGCCAGCAGCGACGACAGGGGGGATGGCTACACCTTC. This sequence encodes CASSDDRGDGYTF.

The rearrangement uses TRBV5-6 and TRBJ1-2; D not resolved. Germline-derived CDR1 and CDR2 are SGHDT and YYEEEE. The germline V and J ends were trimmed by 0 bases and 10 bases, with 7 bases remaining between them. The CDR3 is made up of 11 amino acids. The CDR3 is CASSLEPLYTF. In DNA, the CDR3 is TGTGCCAGCAGCTTGGAGCCTCTCTACACCTTC. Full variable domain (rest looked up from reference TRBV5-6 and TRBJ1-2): DAGVTQSPTHLIKTRGQQVTLRCSPKSGHDTVSWYQQALGQGPQFIFQYYEEEERQRGNFPDRFSGHQFPNYSSELNVNALLLGDSALYLCASSLEPLYTFGSGTRLTVV.

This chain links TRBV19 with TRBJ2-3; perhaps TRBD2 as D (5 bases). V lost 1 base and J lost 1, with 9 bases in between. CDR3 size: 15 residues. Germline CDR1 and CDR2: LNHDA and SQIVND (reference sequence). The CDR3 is CASSIARGGTDTQYF. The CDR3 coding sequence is TGTGCCAGTAGTATAGCTCGGGGAGGCACAGATACGCAGTATTTT. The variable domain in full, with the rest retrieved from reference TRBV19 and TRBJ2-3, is DGGITQSPKYLFRKEGQNVTLSCEQNLNHDAMYWYRQDPGQGLRLIYYSQIVNDFQKGDIAEGYSVSREKKESFPLTVTSAQKNPTAFYLCASSIARGGTDTQYFGPGTRLTVL.